The 15 T cell receptor beta chains in this list originate from one sample, sequenced in a study of tumor-infiltrating lymphocytes in primary liver carcinoma. The tissue used was unsorted bulk material of about 19-34 mg. RNA and DNA were co-extracted from it with the AllPrep DNA/RNA mini kit. The authors made TCR beta cDNA from around 500 ng total RNA with a constant-region primer. Three nested multiplex PCR rounds, a slightly modified ARM-PCR, produced the libraries for TCR beta. Researchers ran the first two PCR rounds for around 10 cycles each with TRBV1-TRBV30 forward primers and a C-beta reverse primer. One entry per CDR3 protein results from TCRdb running MiXCR on the multiplex PCR reads. The top ten hold around 9.7% of the sample, which has 120,000 or so distinct CDR3 sequences, roughly 69% seen once. Sequenced: liver tumor tissue from sampling region 1. The subset here: tumor region T1, superior pole. The receptors were gathered from a woman in her sixties or seventies with primary liver carcinoma and hepatitis B virus infection.

Of note for this clonotype: One junction end disagrees with the germline gene, perhaps due to a read error. The genes are TRBV30 and TRBJ1-2; no reliable D call. This CDR3 has 12 amino acids. The germline CDR1 and CDR2 sequences are GTSNPN and SVGIG (reference sequence). The CDR3 DNA follows: TGTACCTGGTATCTCCAGAGCTATGGCTACACCTTC. Its translation: CTWYLQSYGYTF.

Points on this clonotype: At one boundary the junction diverges from the germline segment, which might be a read error. V is TRBV4-2 and J is TRBJ2-3, with D possibly being TRBD1 or TRBD2 (6 bases each). Germline CDR1 is LGHNA and CDR2 is YNFKEQ. This CDR3 has 19 residues. The CDR3 nucleotides read TGTGCCAGCAGCCAAGTAGGAGGGCTAGGGGGAGGCCTCGGGGATACTCAGTATTTT. Protein sequence: CASSQVGGLGGGLGDTQYF.

This clonotype was observed a few times. The chain carries TRBV28 and TRBJ2-7; D remains ambiguous. The V and J ends lost 3 bases and 6 bases respectively, with 12 bases between them. Germline values: CDR1 MDHEN, CDR2 SYDVKM. The CDR3 totals 13 residues. The CDR3 DNA reads TGTGCCAGCAGTTTGAACAGTTTAGGCGAGCAGTACTTC. Amino acids: CASSLNSLGEQYF. The complete variable domain, with remaining parts taken from reference TRBV28 and TRBJ2-7, reads DVKVTQSSRYLVKRTGEKVFLECVQDMDHENMFWYRQDPGLGLRLIYFSYDVKMKEKGDIPEGYSVSREKKERFSLILESASTNQTSMYLCASSLNSLGEQYFGPGTRLTVT.

This clonotype was counted only a few times. J is TRBJ2-7 and V is TRBV7-2; 8 bases align to TRBD1. Germline CDR1 is SGHTA and CDR2 is FQGNSA. Trimming at V came to 5 bases and at J to 0 bases, leaving 15 bases not matched to a gene. The CDR3 has 18 amino acids. The CDR3 nucleotides read TGTGCCAGCAGCAGACCGAAAGGACAGGGCTATAGCTCCTACGAGCAGTACTTC. Protein: CASSRPKGQGYSSYEQYF.

Concerning this clonotype itself: The germline gene is not matched at one end of the junction; a read error may be the cause. The rearrangement joins TRBV11-2 to TRBJ2-3; TRBD2 is a possible D gene (5 bases). This CDR3 contains 17 residues. Per germline, CDR1 SGHAT and CDR2 FQNNGV. The CDR3 protein is CANSLGMGRRSTDTHYF. The CDR3 bases are TGTGCCAACAGCTTAGGAATGGGGAGAAGGAGCACAGATACGCATTATTTT.

Regarding this clonotype: Without the conserved terminal phenylalanine or tryptophan, this CDR3 likely stems from a read error. The V and J genes are TRBV12-3 or TRBV12-4 and TRBJ2-1, with a possible D match to TRBD2 (5 bases). The CDR3 is 15 residues long. V gave up 6 bases and J gave up 6 bases, with 18 bases separating them. CDR3 region: CASRDKQEAPNEQFI. CDR3 sequence (DNA): TGTGCCAGCAGAGACAAGCAGGAGGCCCCCAATGAGCAGTTCATC.

This clonotype was recorded many times. The chain uses TRBV5-6 and TRBJ2-1, with 8 bases matching TRBD2. There are 16 residues in the CDR3. The V segment lost 4 bases and the J segment 0 bases; nucleotides outside the gene matches: 6. Germline V gene lookup returns CDR1 SGHDT and CDR2 YYEEEE. The CDR3 region is CASSDRSGSSYNEQFF. The CDR3 nucleotides read TGTGCCAGCAGCGACCGAAGCGGGAGCTCCTACAATGAGCAGTTCTTC.

On this clonotype: The junction shows a germline mismatch at one end, possibly a read error. The chain joins TRBV6-5 to TRBJ1-6; D unclear. The CDR3 is 17 residues long. From germline, CDR1 is MNHEY and CDR2 SVGAGI. The CDR3 is CASSYSGGRTYNSALHF. The CDR3 nucleotides are TGTGCCAGCAGTTATTCGGGTGGAAGGACCTATAATTCAGCCCTCCACTTT.

As to this clonotype: One end of the junction fails to match germline, which may point to a read error. The chain is built from TRBV5-6 and TRBJ1-5, with D uncertain. The CDR3 loop spans 14 amino acids. The germline V gene encodes CDR1 SGHDT and CDR2 YYEEEE. The CDR3 nucleotides read TGTGCCAGCAGCTTGGGGAGTAGCAATCAGTCCCAGCATTTT. It encodes CASSLGSSNQSQHF.

This clonotype was recorded at least ten times. The chain is built from TRBV11-2 and TRBJ2-7, with 7 bases aligning to TRBD1. The CDR3 covers 14 residues. CDR1 and CDR2 (germline): SGHAT, FQNNGV. With 3 bases clipped from V and 3 bases from J, the junction kept 5 bases outside the gene matches. The CDR3 loop is CASSLGQSYYEQYF. Here the CDR3 DNA reads TGTGCCAGCAGCTTGGGACAGTCCTACTACGAGCAGTACTTC.

Worth noting for this clonotype: A much more abundant neighbour one base away suggests this may be a read error. The genes are TRBV6-5 and TRBJ2-1; 10 bases fit TRBD1. V lost 7 bases and J lost 7; bases outside the gene matches: 7. This CDR3 contains 14 residues. Germline V gene lookup returns CDR1 MNHEY and CDR2 SVGAGI. In nucleotides, the CDR3 is TGTGCCAGCAAGCATGACAGGGGGCGGAATGAGCAGTTCTTC. Encoded protein: CASKHDRGRNEQFF.

A remark on this clonotype: The CDR3 does not close with the conserved phenylalanine or tryptophan, likely indicating a read error. The chain recombines TRBV29-1 with TRBJ1-1; TRBD1 might be the D (6 bases). Trimming cost V 5 bases and J 2 bases, with 18 bases left between them. CDR3 size: 15 residues. Germline V gene data show CDR1 as SQVTM and CDR2 as ANQGSEA. DNA of the CDR3: TGCAGCGTTATATATTCCGGGACATTAAACACTGAAGCTTTCTCT. This codes for CSVIYSGTLNTEAFS.

In its sample, this clonotype was seen once. The junction shows a germline mismatch at one end, possibly a read error. The chain is built from TRBV11-1 and TRBJ2-5; D possibly corresponds to TRBD1 (5 bases). This CDR3 is 14 amino acids long. Germline-derived CDR1 and CDR2 are SGHAT and FQDESV (reference sequence). As DNA, the CDR3 is TGTACCAGCAGCTTATTCAGGGATCAAGAGACCCAGTGCTTC. This encodes CTSSLFRDQETQCF.

With respect to this clonotype: The junction and the germline gene differ at one end; a read error may be behind it. The V gene is TRBV11-2, the J gene TRBJ1-1; 7 bases line up with TRBD1. Germline V gene sequence: CDR1 SGHAT, CDR2 FQNNGV. The CDR3 totals 14 residues. CDR3 region: CASSLAQGVTEASF. The DNA for the CDR3 is TGTGCCAGCAGCTTAGCGCAGGGGGTCACTGAAGCTTCCTTT.

The chain links TRBV5-1 to TRBJ1-1; 7 bases fit TRBD1. Germline values: CDR1 SGHRS, CDR2 YFSETQ. V was clipped by 4 bases and J by 4 bases; unmatched bases: 7. The CDR3 sequence is 14 residues long. The CDR3 loop reads CASSNSTGITEAFF. The CDR3 DNA reads TGCGCCAGCAGCAACTCGACAGGGATCACTGAAGCTTTCTTT.